This entry concerns a single T cell receptor (beta chain). Its antigen is unidentified. The germline gives CDR1 LGHDT, CDR2 YNNKEL (reference sequence). J lost 0 bases, V lost 6 bases, and 6 bases had no gene match. The CDR3 runs to 18 residues. The source of the sample is a study of T-cell reconstitution after alpha-beta-depleted transplantation in children. As it was prepared, the TCRbeta library received unique molecular identifiers. Each CDR3 protein is one row after TCRdb ran MiXCR on the PCR reads. This table has about a million distinct CDR3 sequences, around 30% appearing once. Whole-study results and caveats: As was reported, about two months after transplant, alpha-beta T cells came from several hundred expanded graft clones. The main origin of T-cell counts and diversity one year after transplant was newly produced T cells. Surviving recipient cells, namely T cells and thymic progenitors, were the source of high day-60 TCRbeta diversity in some patients.

The chain combines TRBV3-1 with TRBJ2-1; 15 nucleotides match TRBD2. The receptor comes from a boy under two years old who had a stem cell transplant for SCID, so the T cells may come from the graft donor. The sample in question was PBMCs, mostly from graft donor cells, obtained 360 days after TCRalphabeta/CD19-depleted stem cell transplant. This CDR3 reads CASRMGLAGGSSYNEQFF. CDR3 nucleotide sequence: TGTGCCAGCAGGATGGGACTAGCGGGGGGCAGCTCCTACAATGAGCAGTTCTTC.